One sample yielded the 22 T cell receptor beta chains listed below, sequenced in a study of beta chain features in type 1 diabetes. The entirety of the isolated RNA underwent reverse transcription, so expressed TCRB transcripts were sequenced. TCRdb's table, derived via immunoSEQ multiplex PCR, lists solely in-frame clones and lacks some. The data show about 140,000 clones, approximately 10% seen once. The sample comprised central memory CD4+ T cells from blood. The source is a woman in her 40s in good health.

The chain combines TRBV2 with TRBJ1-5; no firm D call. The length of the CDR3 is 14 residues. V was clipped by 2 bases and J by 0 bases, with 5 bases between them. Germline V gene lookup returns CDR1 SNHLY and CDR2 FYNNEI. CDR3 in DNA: TGTGCCAGCAGTGAATCGGTTAGCAATCAGCCCCAGCATTTT. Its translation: CASSESVSNQPQHF.

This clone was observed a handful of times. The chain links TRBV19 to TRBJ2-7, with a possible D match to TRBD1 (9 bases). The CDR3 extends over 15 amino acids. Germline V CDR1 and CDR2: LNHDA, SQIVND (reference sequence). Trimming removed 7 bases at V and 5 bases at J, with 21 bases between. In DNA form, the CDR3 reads TGTGCCAGTACCATTGCGGGGGGACAGGGACACGAGCAGTACTTC. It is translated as CASTIAGGQGHEQYF.

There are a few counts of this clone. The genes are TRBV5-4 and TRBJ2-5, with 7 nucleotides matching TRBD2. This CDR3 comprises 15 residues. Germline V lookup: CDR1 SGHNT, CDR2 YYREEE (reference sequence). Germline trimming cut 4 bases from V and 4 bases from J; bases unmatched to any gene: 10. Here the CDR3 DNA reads TGTGCCAGCAGCGCCTACGGACTAGTTTCAGAGACCCAGTACTTC. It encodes CASSAYGLVSETQYF.

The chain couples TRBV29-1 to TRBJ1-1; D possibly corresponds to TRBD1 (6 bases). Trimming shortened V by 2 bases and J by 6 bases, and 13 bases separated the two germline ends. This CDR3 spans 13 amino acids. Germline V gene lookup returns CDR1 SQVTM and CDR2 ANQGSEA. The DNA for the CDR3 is TGCAGCGTTGAAATCAGGGGAGTAGCTGAAGCTTTCTTT. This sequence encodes CSVEIRGVAEAFF.

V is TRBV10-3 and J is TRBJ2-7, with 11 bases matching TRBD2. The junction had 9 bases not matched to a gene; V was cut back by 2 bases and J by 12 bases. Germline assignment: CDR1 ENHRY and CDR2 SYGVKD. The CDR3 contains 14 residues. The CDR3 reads CAISENPSGGRVYF. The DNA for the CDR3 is TGTGCCATCAGTGAGAATCCTAGCGGGGGGCGGGTGTACTTC.

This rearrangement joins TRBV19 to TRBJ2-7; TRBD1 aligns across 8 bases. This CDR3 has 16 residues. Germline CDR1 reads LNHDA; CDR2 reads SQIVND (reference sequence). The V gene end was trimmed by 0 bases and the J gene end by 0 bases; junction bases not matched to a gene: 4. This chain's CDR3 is CASSIDLGQASYEQYF. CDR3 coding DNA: TGTGCCAGTAGTATAGATTTGGGACAGGCCTCCTACGAGCAGTACTTC.

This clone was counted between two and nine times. The CDR3 reads CASSEFRQGGEQFF. The CDR3 DNA follows: TGTGCCAGCAGTGAATTTAGACAGGGAGGCGAGCAGTTCTTC. The rearrangement uses TRBV6-1 and TRBJ2-1, with D maybe TRBD1 (7 bases). This CDR3 contains 14 residues. CDR1 MNHNS and CDR2 SASEGT come from the germline V gene. Deletions cut 2 bases from V and 10 bases from J, with 15 bases between.

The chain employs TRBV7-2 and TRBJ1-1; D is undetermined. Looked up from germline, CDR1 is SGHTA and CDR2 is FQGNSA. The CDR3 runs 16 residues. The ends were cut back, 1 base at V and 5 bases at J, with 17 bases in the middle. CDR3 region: CASSLDRPGVRTEAFF. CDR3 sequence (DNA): TGTGCCAGCAGCTTAGATAGGCCGGGAGTGAGGACTGAAGCTTTCTTT.

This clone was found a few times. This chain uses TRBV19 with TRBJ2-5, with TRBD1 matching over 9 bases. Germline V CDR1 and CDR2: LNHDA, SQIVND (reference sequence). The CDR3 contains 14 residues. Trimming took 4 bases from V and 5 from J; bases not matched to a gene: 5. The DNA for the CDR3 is TGTGCCAGTAGTACGGACAGGGGAGGGGAGACCCAGTACTTC. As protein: CASSTDRGGETQYF.

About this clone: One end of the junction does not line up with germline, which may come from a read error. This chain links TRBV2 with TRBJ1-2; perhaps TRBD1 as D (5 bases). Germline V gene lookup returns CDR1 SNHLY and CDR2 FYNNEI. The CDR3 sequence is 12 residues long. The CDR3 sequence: CASSPKVADRVF. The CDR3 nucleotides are TGTGCCAGCAGTCCAAAGGTCGCAGACAGAGTATTC.

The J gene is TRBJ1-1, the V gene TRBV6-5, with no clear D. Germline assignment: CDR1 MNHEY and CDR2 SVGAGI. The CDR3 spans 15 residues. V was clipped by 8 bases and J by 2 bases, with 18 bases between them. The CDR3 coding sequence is TGTGCCAGCGTGGGCGCGATGGGGAGAAACACTGAAGCTTTCTTT. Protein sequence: CASVGAMGRNTEAFF.

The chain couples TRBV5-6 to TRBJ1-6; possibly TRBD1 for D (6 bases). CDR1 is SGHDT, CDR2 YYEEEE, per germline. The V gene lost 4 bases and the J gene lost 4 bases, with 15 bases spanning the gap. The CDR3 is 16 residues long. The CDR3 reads CASSPAVTGYNSPLHF. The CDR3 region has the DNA TGTGCCAGCAGCCCAGCTGTAACAGGGTATAATTCACCCCTCCACTTT.

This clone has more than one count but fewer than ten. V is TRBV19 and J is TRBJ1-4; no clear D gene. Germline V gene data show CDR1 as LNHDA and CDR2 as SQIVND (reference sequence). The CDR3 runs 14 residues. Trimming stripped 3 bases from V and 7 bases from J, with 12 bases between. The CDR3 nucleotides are TGTGCCAGTAGTATGCGGGGTCCCCGTGAAAAACTGTTTTTT. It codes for CASSMRGPREKLFF.

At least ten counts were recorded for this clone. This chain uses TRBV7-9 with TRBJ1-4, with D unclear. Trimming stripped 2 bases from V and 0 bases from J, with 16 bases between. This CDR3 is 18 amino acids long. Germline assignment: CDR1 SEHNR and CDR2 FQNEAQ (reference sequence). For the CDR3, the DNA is TGTGCCAGCAGCTTAAGAATGGGGATCGGGGCAACTAATGAAAAACTGTTTTTT. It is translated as CASSLRMGIGATNEKLFF.

CDR3 residues: CASSLDTRQGGTDTQYF. In nucleotides, the CDR3 is TGCGCCAGCAGCCTTGATACCCGACAGGGCGGCACAGATACGCAGTATTTT. The chain links TRBV4-1 to TRBJ2-3; 7 positions agree with TRBD1. The CDR3 totals 17 residues. Trimming took 4 bases from V and 1 from J; bases not matched to a gene: 11. The germline V gene has CDR1 MGHRA and CDR2 YSYEKL.

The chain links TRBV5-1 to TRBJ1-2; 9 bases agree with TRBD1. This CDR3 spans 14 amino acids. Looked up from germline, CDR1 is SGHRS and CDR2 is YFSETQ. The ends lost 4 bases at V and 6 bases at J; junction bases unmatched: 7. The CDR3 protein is CASSPTTGGHGYTF. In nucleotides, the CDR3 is TGCGCCAGCAGCCCGACAACAGGGGGCCATGGCTACACCTTC.

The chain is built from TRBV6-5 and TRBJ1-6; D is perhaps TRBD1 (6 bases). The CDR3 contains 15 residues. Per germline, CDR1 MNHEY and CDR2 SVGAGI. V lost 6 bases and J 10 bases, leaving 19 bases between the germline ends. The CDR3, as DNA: TGTGCCAGCAGGCGGACAGCCGATAGATGGTCACCCCTCCACTTT. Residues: CASRRTADRWSPLHF.

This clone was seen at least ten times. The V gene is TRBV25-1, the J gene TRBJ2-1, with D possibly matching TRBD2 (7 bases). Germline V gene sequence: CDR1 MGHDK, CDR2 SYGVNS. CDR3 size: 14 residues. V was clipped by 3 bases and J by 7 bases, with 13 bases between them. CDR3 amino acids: CASSEPGGRNEQFF. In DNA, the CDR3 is TGTGCCAGCAGTGAGCCGGGGGGCCGGAATGAGCAGTTCTTC.

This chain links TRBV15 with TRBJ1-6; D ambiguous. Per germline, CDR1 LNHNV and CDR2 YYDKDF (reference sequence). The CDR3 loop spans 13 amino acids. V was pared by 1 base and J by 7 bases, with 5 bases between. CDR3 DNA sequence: TGTGCCACCAGCAGAGGGCGGAATTCACCCCTCCACTTT. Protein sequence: CATSRGRNSPLHF.

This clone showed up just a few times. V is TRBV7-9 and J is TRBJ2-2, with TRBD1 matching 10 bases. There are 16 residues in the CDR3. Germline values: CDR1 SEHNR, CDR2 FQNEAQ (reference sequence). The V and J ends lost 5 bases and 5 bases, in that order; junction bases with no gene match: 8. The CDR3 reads CASSARDRGNTGELFF. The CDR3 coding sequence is TGTGCCAGCAGCGCCCGGGACAGGGGAAATACCGGGGAGCTGTTTTTT.

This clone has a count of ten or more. DNA for the CDR3: TGCGCCAGCAGCCAAGCCCAGGGCCCACAGCCCCAGCATTTT. This sequence encodes CASSQAQGPQPQHF. The chain employs TRBV4-3 and TRBJ1-5; weak D call: TRBD1 (5 bases). Trimming shortened V by 1 base and J by 7 bases, and 11 bases separated the two germline ends. Germline CDR1 is LGHNA and CDR2 is YSLEER. CDR3 length equals 14 residues.

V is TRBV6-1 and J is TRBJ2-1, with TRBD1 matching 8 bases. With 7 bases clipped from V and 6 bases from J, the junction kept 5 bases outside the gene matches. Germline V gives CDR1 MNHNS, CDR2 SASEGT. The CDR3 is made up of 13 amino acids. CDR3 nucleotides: TGTGCCAGCATCGGGACAGGCCCCAATGAGCAGTTCTTC. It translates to CASIGTGPNEQFF.